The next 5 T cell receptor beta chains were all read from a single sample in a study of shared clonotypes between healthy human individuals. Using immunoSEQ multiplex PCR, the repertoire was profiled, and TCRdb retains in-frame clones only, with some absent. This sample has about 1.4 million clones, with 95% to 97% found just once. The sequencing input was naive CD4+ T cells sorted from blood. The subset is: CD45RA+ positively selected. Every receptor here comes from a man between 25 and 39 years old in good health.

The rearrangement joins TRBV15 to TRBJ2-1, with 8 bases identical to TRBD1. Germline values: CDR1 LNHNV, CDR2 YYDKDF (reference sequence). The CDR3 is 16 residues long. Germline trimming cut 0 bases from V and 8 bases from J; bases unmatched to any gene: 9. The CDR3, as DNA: TGTGCCACCAGCAGAGAGCGACAGGGGACGCGGGATGAGCAGTTCTTC. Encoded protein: CATSRERQGTRDEQFF.

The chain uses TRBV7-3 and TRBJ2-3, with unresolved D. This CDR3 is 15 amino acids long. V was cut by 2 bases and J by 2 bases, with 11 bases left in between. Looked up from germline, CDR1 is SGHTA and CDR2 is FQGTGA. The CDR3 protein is CASSLHPAATDTQYF. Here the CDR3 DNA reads TGTGCCAGCAGCTTACATCCAGCAGCCACAGATACGCAGTATTTT.

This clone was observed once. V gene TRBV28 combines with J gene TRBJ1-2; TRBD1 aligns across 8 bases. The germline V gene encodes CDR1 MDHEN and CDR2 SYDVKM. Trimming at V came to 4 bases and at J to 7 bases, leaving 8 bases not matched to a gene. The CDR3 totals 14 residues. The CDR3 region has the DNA TGTGCCAGCAGTTCTCACCCAGGGGGCGTTGGCTACACCTTC. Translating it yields CASSSHPGGVGYTF.

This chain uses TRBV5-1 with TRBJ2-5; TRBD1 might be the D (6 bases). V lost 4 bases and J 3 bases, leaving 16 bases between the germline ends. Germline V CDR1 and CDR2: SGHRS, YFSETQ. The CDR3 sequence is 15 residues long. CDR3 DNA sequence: TGCGCCAGCAGCCGCTCACTGCGGACAGAAGAGACCCAGTACTTC. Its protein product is CASSRSLRTEETQYF.

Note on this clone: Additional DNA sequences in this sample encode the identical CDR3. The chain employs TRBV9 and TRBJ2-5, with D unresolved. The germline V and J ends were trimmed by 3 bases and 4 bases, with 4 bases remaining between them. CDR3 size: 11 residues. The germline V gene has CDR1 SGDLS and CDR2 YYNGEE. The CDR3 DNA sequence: TGTGCCAGCAGCGCCGGAGAGACCCAGTACTTC. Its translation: CASSAGETQYF.